Detailed here is one T cell receptor (beta chain). Its antigen remains unknown. The read comes to an end 3 residues before the CDR3 does, leaving the germline J gene to fill in the end. CDR1 and CDR2 (germline): SQVTM, ANQGSEA. The CDR3 runs to 11 residues. With 5 bases clipped from V and 4 bases from J, the junction kept 2 bases outside the gene matches. The data were taken from a study of T cells in women clearing cervical HPV infection. Study-level background: Cases: HPV16-related CIN3 or worse on histology, 2 invasive cancers.

General study results and limits: CIN3+ cases had significantly higher TCR repertoire richness than controls, but evenness did not differ.

Average input was roughly 1,100 ng genomic DNA for immunoSEQ TCR beta CDR3 amplification. Here immunoSEQ multiplex PCR was the method, and the copy in TCRdb shows in-frame clones only, minus some. The specimen's table records fewer than 35,000 clones. The source material was blood buffy coat. The clonotype comes from a woman aged 18 to 75 with a cervical HPV16 infection that either progressed to CIN3+ or cleared (not recorded which). J is TRBJ2-7 and V is TRBV29-1, with 7 positions matching TRBD1. CDR3 protein: CSVQTGYEQYF. The CDR3 DNA, read in part, is TGCAGCGTTCAGACAGGGTACGAG.